What follows is one TCR beta chain and its context. The data were obtained in a study of T cell changes during pregnancy in multiple sclerosis. The repertoire was sequenced with immunoSEQ multiplex PCR; TCRdb's copy has only in-frame clones and lacks some. The sample holds 40,000 to 45,000 clones; around 92% are singletons and the top ten take under 1.5%. Germline-derived CDR1 and CDR2 are MNHEY and SMNVEV (reference sequence). V dropped 6 bases and J dropped 4; count of bases not matched to a gene: 8. The CDR3 runs 15 residues. Sample: peripheral blood. The source is a female donor with multiple sclerosis, enrolled in a pregnancy study. The rearrangement uses TRBV27 and TRBJ2-2, with 7 positions matching TRBD1. CDR3 region: CASSPGQASTGELFF. The CDR3 DNA sequence: TGTGCCAGCAGCCCAGGACAGGCGAGCACCGGGGAGCTGTTTTTT.